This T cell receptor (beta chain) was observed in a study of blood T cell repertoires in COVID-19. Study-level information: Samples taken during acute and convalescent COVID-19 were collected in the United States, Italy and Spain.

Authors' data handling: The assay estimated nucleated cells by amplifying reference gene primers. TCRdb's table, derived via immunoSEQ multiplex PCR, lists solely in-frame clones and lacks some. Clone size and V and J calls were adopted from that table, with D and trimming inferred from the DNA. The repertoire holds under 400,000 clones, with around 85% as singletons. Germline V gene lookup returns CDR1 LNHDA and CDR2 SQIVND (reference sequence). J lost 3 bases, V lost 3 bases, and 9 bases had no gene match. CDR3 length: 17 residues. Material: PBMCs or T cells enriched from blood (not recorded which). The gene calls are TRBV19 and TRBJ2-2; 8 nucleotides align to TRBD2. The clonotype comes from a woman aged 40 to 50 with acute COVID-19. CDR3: CASSMVSGGLDTGELFF. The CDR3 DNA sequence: TGTGCCAGTAGTATGGTCTCGGGGGGGCTGGACACCGGGGAGCTGTTTTTT.